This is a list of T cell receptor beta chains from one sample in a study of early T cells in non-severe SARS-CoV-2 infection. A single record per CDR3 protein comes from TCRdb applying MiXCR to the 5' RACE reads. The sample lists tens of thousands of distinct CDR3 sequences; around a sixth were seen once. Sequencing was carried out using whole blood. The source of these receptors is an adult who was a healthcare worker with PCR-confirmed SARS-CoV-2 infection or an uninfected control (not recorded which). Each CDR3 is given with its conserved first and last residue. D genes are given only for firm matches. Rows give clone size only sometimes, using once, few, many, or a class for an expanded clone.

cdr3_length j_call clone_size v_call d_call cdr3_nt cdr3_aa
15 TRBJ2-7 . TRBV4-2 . TGTGCCAGCAGCCAAGATGCGGCCAGCTCCTACGAGCAGTACTTC CASSQDAASSYEQYF
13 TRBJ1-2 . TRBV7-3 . TGTGCCAGCAGCTTAGGGGGGCACTATGGCTACACCTTC CASSLGGHYGYTF
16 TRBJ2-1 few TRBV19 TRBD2 TGTGCCAGTAGCGTGGAACTAGCGGGAGTTTTGAATGAGCAGTTCTTC CASSVELAGVLNEQFF
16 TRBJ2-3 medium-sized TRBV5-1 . TGCGCCAGCAGCTTGGAGGAGCAGGGGCAAGCAGATACGCAGTATTTT CASSLEEQGQADTQYF
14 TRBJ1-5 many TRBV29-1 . TGCAGCGTTGGACAGGCCGATAGCAATCAGCCCCAGCATTTT CSVGQADSNQPQHF
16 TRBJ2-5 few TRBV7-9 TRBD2 TGTGCCAGCAGCTCGACTGATGGACTAGCGGGGAGGGCACAGTACTTC CASSSTDGLAGRAQYF
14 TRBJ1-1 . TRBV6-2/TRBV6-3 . TGTGCCAGCAGTTCCTCCCACAGGAACACTGAAGCTTTCTTT CASSSSHRNTEAFF
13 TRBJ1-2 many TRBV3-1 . TGTGCCAGCAGCCAAGCCATGAGGGATGGCTACACCTTC CASSQAMRDGYTF
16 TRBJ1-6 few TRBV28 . TGTGCCAGCAGTTTATTTGTCTCCCAGCACGATTCACCCCTCCACTTT CASSLFVSQHDSPLHF
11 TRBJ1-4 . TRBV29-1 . TGCAGCGGGGGACTGGGCGAAAAACTGTTTTTT CSGGLGEKLFF
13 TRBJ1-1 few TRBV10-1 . TGCGCCAGCAGTGAGACCGAGAACACTGAAGCTTTCTTT CASSETENTEAFF
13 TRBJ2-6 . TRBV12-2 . TGTGCAAGTCCCTCTTTCCCGCCCAGCGTCCTGACTTTC CASPSFPPSVLTF
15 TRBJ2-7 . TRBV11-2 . TGTGCCAGCAGCCGCAGAGTTGGCGACTCCTACGAGCAGTACTTC CASSRRVGDSYEQYF
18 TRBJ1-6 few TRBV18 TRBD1 TGTGCCAGCTCACAAACCGGGACAGGGGCCGTCGCTAATTCACCCCTCCACTTT CASSQTGTGAVANSPLHF
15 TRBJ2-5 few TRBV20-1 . TGCAGTGCTAGGGATACGCGGCGGAACTCAGAGACCCAGTACTTC CSARDTRRNSETQYF
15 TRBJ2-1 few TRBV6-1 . TGTGCCAGCAGGACCGAAACGGGCTCCTACAATGAGCAGTTCTTC CASRTETGSYNEQFF
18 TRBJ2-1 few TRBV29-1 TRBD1 TGCAGCGTTGAAGGGGACAGGGGGTTTTTTTCGGGATACAATGAGCAGTTCTTC CSVEGDRGFFSGYNEQFF
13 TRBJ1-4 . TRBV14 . TGTGCCAGCAGCCAGGGCAGGGGCGAAAAACTGTTTTTT CASSQGRGEKLFF
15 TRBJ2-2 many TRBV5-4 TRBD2 TGTGCCAGCAGCTTGGGCGGGGGAGAGAACGGGGAGCTGTTTTTT CASSLGGGENGELFF
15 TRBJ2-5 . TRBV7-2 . TGTGCCAGCAGCCCTAGCGGGACAGGAGGGGAGACCCAGTACTTC CASSPSGTGGETQYF
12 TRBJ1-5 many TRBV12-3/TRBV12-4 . TGTGCCAGCAGACTGCTCGATCAGCCCCAGCATTTT CASRLLDQPQHF
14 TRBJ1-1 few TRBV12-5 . TGTGCTAGTGCCTTGGAGGGTCTGAACACTGAAGCTTTCTTT CASALEGLNTEAFF
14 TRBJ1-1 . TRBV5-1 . TGCGCCAGCAGCTTGGATGGCCCTCTTAGGGAAGCTTTCTTT CASSLDGPLREAFF
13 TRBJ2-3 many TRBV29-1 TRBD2 TGCAGCGTTGGGCCAGGGAGGGCAGATACGCAGTATTTT CSVGPGRADTQYF
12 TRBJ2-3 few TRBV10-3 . TGTGCCATCAGGGCGGGGACAGATACGCAGTATTTT CAIRAGTDTQYF
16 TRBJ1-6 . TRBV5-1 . TGCGCCAGCAGCTTGATTCCGCAGGCCTATAATTCACCCCTCCACTTT CASSLIPQAYNSPLHF
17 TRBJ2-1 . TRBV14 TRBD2 TGTGCCAGCAGCCATAGGCTGACTAGCGGGATGGTCAATGAGCAGTTCTTC CASSHRLTSGMVNEQFF
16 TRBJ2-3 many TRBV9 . TGTGCCAGCAGCGTCCAGCTGGGGGGGGGCCGAGATACGCAGTATTTT CASSVQLGGGRDTQYF
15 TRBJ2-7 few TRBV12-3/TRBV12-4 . TGTGCCAGCAGTTTCATCCGGGGGCCGGGGTACGAGCAGTACTTC CASSFIRGPGYEQYF
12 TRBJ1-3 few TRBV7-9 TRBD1 TGTGCCAGCAGCGGACAGGGCTACACCATATATTTT CASSGQGYTIYF
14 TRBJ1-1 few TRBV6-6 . TGTGCCAGCAGGACGACGGGGCTGAACACTGAAGCTTTCTTT CASRTTGLNTEAFF
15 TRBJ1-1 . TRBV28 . TGTGCCAGCAGCACACATGGTGGACCTTCGCCTGAAGCTTTCTTT CASSTHGGPSPEAFF
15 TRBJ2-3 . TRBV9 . TGTGCCAGCAGCCCTTTAAGTCGGGGGACAGATACGCAGTATTTT CASSPLSRGTDTQYF
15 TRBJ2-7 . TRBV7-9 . TGTGCCAGCAGCTTATCCTCGGGCAACTATTACGAGCAGTACTTC CASSLSSGNYYEQYF
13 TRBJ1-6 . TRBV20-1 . TGCAGCGTCTGTAGGGACCGTGATTCACCCCTCCACTTT CSVCRDRDSPLHF
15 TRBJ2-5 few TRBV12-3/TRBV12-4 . TGTGCCAGCAGTTTACACCGACAGGCCCAAGAGACCCAGTACTTC CASSLHRQAQETQYF
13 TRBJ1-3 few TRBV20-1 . TGCAGTGCTATTCCGGGCCACAGAAACACCATATATTTT CSAIPGHRNTIYF
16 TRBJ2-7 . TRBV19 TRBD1 TGTGCCAGTAGTCTGCGCCGGGACAGGGGGTTCCACGAGCAGTACTTC CASSLRRDRGFHEQYF
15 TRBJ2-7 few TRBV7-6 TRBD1 TGTGCCAGCAGCTCCCCGGGGACAGGGGACGCCGAGCAGTACTTC CASSSPGTGDAEQYF
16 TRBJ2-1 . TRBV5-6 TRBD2 TGTGCCAGCAGCTTTACAACTAGCGGTCGGTACAATGAGCAGTTCTTC CASSFTTSGRYNEQFF
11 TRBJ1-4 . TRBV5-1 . TGCGCCAGCAGCTTCGGCGAAAAACTGTTTTTT CASSFGEKLFF
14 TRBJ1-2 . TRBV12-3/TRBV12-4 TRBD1 TGTGCCAGCAGCAGGGACAGGGGGTACTATGGCTACACCTTC CASSRDRGYYGYTF
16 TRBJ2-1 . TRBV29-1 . TGCAGCGTTGAAGGGGGTCGTCAGGGGCACTACAATGAGCAGTTCTTC CSVEGGRQGHYNEQFF
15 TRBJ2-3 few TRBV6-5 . TGTGCCAGCAGTTACCTGGGCAGCCACACAGATACGCAGTATTTT CASSYLGSHTDTQYF
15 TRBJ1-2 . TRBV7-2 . TGTGCCAGCAGCTTACCGGGGAACCCTCCAGTGGGCTACACCTTC CASSLPGNPPVGYTF
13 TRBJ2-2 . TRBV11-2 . TGTGCCAGCAGCTCTATGAACACCGGGGAGCTGTTTTTT CASSSMNTGELFF
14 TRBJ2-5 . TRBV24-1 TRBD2 TGTGCCACCAGTGATTTGCTAGCGGAAGAGACCCAGTACTTC CATSDLLAEETQYF
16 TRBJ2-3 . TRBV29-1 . TGCAGCGTTGAAGATGGGGCCCGCGGGAGCACAGATACGCAGTATTTT CSVEDGARGSTDTQYF
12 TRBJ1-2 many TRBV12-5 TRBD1 TGTGCTAGTGGGGCAGGGGGAGATGGCTACACCTTC CASGAGGDGYTF
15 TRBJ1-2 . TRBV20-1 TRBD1 TGCAGTGCTAGCTTTCCGGGACAGGGGATCTATGGCTACACCTTC CSASFPGQGIYGYTF
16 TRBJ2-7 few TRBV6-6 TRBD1 TGTGCCAGCAGCCGGGGACAGGCGACCGACACCTACGAGCAGTACTTC CASSRGQATDTYEQYF
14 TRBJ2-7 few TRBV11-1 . TGTGCCAGCAGCCTCGACGCTCGACAAACCGAGCAGTACTTC CASSLDARQTEQYF
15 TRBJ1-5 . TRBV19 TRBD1 TGTGCCAGTAGCGGAGGACAGGGGAGCAATCAGCCCCAGCATTTT CASSGGQGSNQPQHF
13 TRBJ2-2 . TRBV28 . TGTGCCAGCAAGGCGGGGAACACCGGGGAGCTGTTTTTT CASKAGNTGELFF
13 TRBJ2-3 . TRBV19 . TGTGCCAGTAGTATTTACGGCGGAGATACGCAGTATTTT CASSIYGGDTQYF
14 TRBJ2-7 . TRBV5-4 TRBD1 TGTGCCAGCAGTTTGACAGGGGGAAGGAACGAGCAGTACTTC CASSLTGGRNEQYF
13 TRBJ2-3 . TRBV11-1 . TGTGCCAGCAAACGGGAAGCCACAGATACGCAGTATTTT CASKREATDTQYF
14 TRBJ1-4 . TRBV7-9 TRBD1 TGTGCCAGCAGCAATCGGGGACAGATAGAAAAACTGTTTTTT CASSNRGQIEKLFF
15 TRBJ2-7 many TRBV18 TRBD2 TGTGCCAGCTCACCACCGGCTAGCGGGTCCTACGAGCAGTACTTC CASSPPASGSYEQYF
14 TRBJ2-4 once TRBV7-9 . TGTGCCAGCAGCCCGGGCGGGGGCCAAAACATTCAGTACTTC CASSPGGGQNIQYF